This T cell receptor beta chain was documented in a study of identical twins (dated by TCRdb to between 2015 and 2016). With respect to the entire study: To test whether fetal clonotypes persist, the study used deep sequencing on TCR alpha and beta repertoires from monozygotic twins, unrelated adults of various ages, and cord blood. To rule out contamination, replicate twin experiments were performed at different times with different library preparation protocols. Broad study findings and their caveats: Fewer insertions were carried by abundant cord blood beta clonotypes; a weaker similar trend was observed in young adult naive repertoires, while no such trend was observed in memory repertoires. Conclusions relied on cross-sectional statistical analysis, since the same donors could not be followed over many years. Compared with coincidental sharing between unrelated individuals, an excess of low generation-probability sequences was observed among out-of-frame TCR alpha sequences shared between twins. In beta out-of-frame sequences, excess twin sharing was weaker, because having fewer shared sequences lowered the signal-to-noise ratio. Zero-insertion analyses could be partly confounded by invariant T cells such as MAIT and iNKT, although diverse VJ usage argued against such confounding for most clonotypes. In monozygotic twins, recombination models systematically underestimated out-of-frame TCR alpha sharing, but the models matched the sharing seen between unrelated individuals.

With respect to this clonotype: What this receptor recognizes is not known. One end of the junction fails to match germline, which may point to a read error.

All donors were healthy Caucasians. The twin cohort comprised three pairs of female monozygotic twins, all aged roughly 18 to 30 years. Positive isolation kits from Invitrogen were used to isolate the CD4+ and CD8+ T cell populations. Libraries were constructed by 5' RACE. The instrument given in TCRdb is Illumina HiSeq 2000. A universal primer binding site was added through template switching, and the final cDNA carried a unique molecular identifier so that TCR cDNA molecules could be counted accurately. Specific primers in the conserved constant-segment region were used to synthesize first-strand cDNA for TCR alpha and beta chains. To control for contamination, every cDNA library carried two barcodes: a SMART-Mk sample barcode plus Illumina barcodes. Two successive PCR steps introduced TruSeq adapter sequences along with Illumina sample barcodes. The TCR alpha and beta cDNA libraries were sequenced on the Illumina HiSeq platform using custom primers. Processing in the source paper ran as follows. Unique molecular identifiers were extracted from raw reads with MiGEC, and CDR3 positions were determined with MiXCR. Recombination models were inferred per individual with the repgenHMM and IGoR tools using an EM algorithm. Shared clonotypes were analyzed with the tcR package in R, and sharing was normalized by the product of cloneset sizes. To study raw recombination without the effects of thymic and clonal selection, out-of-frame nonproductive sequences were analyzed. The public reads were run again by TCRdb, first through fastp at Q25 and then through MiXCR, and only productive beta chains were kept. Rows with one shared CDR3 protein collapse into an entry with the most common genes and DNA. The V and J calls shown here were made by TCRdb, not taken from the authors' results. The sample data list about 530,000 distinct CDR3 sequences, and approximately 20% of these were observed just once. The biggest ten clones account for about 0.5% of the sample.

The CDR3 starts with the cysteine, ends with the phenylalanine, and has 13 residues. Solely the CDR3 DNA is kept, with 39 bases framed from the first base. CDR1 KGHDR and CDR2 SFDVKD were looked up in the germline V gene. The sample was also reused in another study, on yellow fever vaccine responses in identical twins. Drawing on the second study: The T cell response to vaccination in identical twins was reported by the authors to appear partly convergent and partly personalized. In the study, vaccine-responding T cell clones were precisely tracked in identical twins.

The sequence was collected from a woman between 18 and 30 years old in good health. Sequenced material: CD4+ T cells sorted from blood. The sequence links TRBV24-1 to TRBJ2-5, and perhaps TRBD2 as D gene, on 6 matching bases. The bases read TGTGCCACCAGTGACGGGGGACGGGAGACCCCGTACTTC. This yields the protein CATSDGGRETPYF.